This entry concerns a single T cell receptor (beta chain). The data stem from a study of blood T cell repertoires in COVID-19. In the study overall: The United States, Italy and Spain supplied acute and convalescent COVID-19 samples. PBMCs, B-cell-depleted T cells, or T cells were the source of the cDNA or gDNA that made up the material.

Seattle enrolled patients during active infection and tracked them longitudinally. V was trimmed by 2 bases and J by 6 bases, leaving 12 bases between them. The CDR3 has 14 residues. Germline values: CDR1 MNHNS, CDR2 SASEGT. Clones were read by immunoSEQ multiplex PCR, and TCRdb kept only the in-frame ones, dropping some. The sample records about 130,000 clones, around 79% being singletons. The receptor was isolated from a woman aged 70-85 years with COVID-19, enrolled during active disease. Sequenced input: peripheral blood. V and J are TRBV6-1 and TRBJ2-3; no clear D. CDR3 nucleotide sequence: TGTGCCAGCAGTGAATCTGAACTGAGGGATACGCAGTATTTT. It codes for CASSESELRDTQYF.